This T cell receptor beta chain was identified in a study of blood T cell repertoires in COVID-19. Germline CDR1 and CDR2: MDHEN and SYDVKM. The CDR3 has 16 amino acids. V was pared by 6 bases and J by 8 bases, with 15 bases of the junction left unmatched. Here immunoSEQ multiplex PCR was the method, and the copy in TCRdb shows in-frame clones only, minus some. The sample has 360,000 or so clones, roughly 80% seen once; the top ten hold 5.1%. This chain joins TRBV28 and TRBJ1-4, with 7 bases identical to TRBD1. The clonotype was recovered from a woman aged 50 to 65 who had recovered from COVID-19. The source material was PBMCs or T cells enriched from blood (not recorded which). CDR3 region: CASSPKRQGRHEKLFF. The CDR3 DNA is TGTGCCAGCAGCCCGAAAAGACAGGGACGGCACGAAAAACTGTTTTTT.